This TCR beta chain was recovered during a study of shared clonotypes between healthy human individuals. Some 30,000 T cell genomes, or about 200 ng DNA, went into the sorted-subset replicate PCRs. The authors' processing: Filtering was not the same, since immunoSEQ gave junction-only sequences without quality scores. Profiled with immunoSEQ multiplex PCR; TCRdb holds only in-frame clones, not every one. The V and J calls and the clone size are those of that table, but D and trimming were determined from the DNA. The sample comprises millions of clones, roughly 94% of which are singletons, and about 0.13% rests with the top ten. Findings of the study overall: Four donors held around 5% of naive CD4 clonotypes in common.

Donors were healthy HIV-negative adults without recent acute infections or vaccinations. This clone was counted only a few times. Its antigen remains unidentified. V lost 0 bases, J lost 5 bases, and 3 bases stayed unmatched. The CDR3 is 15 amino acids. Germline V gene data show CDR1 as SGDLS and CDR2 as YYNGEE. V gene TRBV9 combines with J gene TRBJ2-5; 11 nucleotides agree with TRBD2. Material: naive CD4+ T cells sorted from blood. The sample's subset: CD45RA+ positively selected. This receptor was obtained from a man aged 18 to 30 in good health. The CDR3 DNA reads TGTGCCAGCAGCGTAGGGACTAGCGGGTGGGAGACCCAGTACTTC. This sequence encodes CASSVGTSGWETQYF.